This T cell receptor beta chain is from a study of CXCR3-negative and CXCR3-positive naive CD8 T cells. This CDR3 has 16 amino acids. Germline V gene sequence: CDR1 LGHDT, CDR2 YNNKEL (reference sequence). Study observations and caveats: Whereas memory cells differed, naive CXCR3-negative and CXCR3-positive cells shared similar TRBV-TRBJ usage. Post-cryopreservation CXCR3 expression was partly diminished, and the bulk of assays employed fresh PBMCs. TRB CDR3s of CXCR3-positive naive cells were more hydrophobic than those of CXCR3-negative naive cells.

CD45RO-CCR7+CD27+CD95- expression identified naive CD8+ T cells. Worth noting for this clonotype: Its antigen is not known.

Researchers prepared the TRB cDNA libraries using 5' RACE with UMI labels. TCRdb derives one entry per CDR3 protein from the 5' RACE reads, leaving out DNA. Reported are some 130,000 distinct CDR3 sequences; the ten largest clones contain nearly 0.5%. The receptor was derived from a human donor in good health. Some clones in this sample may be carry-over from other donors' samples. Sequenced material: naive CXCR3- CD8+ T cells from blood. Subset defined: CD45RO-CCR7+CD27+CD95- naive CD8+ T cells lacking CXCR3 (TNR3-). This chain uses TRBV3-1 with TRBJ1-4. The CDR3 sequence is CASSQGRESMDEKLFF.